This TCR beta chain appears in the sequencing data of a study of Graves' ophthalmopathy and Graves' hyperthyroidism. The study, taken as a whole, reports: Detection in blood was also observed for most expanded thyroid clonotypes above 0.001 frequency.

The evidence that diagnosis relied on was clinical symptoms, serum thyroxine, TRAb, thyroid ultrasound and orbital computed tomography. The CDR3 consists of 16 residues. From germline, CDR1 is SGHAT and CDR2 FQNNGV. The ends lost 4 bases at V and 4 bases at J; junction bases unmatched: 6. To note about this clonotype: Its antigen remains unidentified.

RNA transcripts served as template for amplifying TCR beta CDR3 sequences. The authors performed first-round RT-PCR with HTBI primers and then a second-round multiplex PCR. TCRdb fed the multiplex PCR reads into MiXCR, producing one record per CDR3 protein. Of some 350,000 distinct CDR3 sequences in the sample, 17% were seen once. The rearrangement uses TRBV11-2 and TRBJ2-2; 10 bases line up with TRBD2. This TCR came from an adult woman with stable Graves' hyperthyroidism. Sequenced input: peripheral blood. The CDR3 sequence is CASSYQLAGLTGELFF. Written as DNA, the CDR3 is TGTGCCAGCAGCTATCAACTAGCGGGGCTCACCGGGGAGCTGTTTTTT. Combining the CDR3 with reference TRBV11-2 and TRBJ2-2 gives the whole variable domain EAGVAQSPRYKIIEKRQSVAFWCNPISGHATLYWYQQILGQGPKLLIQFQNNGVVDDSQLPKDRFSAERLKGVDSTLKIQPAKLEDSAVYLCASSYQLAGLTGELFFGEGSRLTVL.